This entry concerns a single T cell receptor beta chain. Seattle patient enrollment occurred during active infection, with longitudinal follow-up thereafter. This specimen belongs to a study of blood T cell repertoires in COVID-19. Overall study: The United States, Italy and Spain supplied acute and convalescent COVID-19 samples.

The authors' processing: Estimation of nucleated cell counts relied on the amplification of reference gene primers. Clones were sequenced by immunoSEQ multiplex PCR, and TCRdb holds only the in-frame ones, with some missing. That table furnishes V, J and clone size, whereas the DNA furnished D and trimming. The sample holds under 250,000 clones, over 75% seen once. The J segment lost 11 bases and the V segment lost 3 bases, leaving 6 bases of the junction unmatched. This CDR3 is built from 12 residues. CDR1 is MDHEN and CDR2 is SYDVKM in the germline V gene. This TCR derives from a man over 45 with COVID-19, enrolled during active disease. The source material was peripheral blood. V gene TRBV28 combines with J gene TRBJ1-1; the match to TRBD1 covers 7 bases. The CDR3 nucleotides are TGTGCCAGCAGTTTCCCCACAGGGGTGGCTTTCTTT. Translation gives CASSFPTGVAFF.